This TCR beta chain came from a study of T cells in localized non-small cell lung cancer. Study results and limitations: Adjacent lung was found to contain a median about 55 of the top 100 tumor clones. Multi-region tumor sequencing was not done, so intratumor heterogeneity could not be excluded. The study linked higher blood T cell density to longer overall survival. Uninvolved nearby lung showed the greatest T cell clonality, exceeding that found in tumor.

A word on this clone: The antigen is not known. The sample contains more than one DNA sequence encoding this CDR3.

TCRdb's copy holds only in-frame clones and misses some; the assay was immunoSEQ multiplex PCR. The table includes around 64,000 clones, approximately 80% detected once. The CDR3 is made up of 13 amino acids. CDR1 and CDR2 (germline): SGHAT, FQNNGV. With 4 bases removed from V and 4 bases from J, the gap between germline ends came to 10 bases. This receptor was identified in a man between 35 and 75 years old with stage II lung adenocarcinoma. The genes are TRBV11-2 and TRBJ1-2, with D possibly being TRBD1 (5 bases). This specimen was PBMCs, taken before any cancer treatment. The CDR3: CASSSTGRYGYTF. CDR3 nucleotide sequence: TGTGCCAGCAGCTCCACAGGCCGCTATGGCTACACCTTC.